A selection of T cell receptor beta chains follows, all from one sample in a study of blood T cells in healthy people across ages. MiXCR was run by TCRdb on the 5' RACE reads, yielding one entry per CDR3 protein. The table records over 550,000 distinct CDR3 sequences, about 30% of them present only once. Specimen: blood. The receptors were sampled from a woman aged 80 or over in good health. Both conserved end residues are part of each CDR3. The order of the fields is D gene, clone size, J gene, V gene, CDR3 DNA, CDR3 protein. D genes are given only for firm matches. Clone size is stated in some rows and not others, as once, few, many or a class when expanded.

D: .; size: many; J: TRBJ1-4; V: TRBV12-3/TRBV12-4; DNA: TGTGCCAGCAGTTGGGGAGCAACTAATGAAAAACTGTTTTTT; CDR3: CASSWGATNEKLFF
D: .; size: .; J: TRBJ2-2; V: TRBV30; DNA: TGTGCCTGGGGTTTGGGCGGGTGGAACACCGGGGAGCTGTTTTTT; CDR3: CAWGLGGWNTGELFF
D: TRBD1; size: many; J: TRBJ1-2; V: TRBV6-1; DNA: TGTGCCAGCAGTGAAGAAGGGACAGGGACGGGCTACACCTTC; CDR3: CASSEEGTGTGYTF
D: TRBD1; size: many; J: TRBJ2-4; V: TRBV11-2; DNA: TGTGCCAGCAGCTTAGAAGGCGCAGGGGGAGCCAAAAACATTCAGTACTTC; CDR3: CASSLEGAGGAKNIQYF
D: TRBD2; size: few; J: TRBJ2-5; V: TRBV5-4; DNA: TGTGCCAGCAGCCCGGGGGAGGGCGCTTACCAAAAGACCCAGTACTTC; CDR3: CASSPGEGAYQKTQYF
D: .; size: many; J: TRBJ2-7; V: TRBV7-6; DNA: TGTGCCAGCAGCTTAAGGAGCGGGACAACCTACGAGCAGTACTTC; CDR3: CASSLRSGTTYEQYF
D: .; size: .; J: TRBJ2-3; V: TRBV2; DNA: TGTGCCAGCACAGGAGGGGACCGACCTGAAGATACGCAGTATTTT; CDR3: CASTGGDRPEDTQYF
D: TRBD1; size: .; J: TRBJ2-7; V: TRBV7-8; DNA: TGTGCCAGCAGCTTAGTGGGGCCCGGGACAGGGGACGAGCAGTACTTC; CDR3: CASSLVGPGTGDEQYF
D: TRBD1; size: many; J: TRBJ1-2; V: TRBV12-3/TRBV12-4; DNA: TGTGCCAGCAGTTTATCGGGACAGGGGTATGGCTACACCTTC; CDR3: CASSLSGQGYGYTF
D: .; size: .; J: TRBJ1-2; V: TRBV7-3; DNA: TGTGCCAGCAGCTTAGATAGGACAGACTATGGCTACACCTTC; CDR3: CASSLDRTDYGYTF
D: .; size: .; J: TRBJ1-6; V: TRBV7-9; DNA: TGTGCCAGCAGCTTAAGGGGGGATAATTCACCCCTCCACTTT; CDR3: CASSLRGDNSPLHF
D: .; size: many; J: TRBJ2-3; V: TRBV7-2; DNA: TGTGCCAGCAGCCCGGTGGGGGTTGGCACAGATACGCAGTATTTT; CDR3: CASSPVGVGTDTQYF
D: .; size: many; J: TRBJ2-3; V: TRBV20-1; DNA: TGCAGTGCCCCTTGGGCGACCCGCACAGATACGCAGTATTTT; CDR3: CSAPWATRTDTQYF
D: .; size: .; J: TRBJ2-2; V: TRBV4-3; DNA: TGCGCCAGCAGCTCACAGGTTCCCGGGGAGCTGTTTTTT; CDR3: CASSSQVPGELFF
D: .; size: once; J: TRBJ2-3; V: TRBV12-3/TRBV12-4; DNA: TGTGCCAGCAATTCTGACAGGGAAACTAGCACAGATGCGCAGTATTTT; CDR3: CASNSDRETSTDAQYF
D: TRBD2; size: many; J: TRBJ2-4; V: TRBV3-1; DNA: TGTGCCAGCAGCCAATTCATCACTAGCGGGGGGATGCTAGCCAAAAACATTCAGTACTTC; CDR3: CASSQFITSGGMLAKNIQYF
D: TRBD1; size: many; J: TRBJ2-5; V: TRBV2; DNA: TGTGCCAGCAGCGAAGACAGGGAAGGGGAGACCCAGTACTTC; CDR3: CASSEDREGETQYF
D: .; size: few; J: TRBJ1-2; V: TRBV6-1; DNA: TGTGCCAGCAGTGAATCCAGAGACTATGGCTACACCTTC; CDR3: CASSESRDYGYTF
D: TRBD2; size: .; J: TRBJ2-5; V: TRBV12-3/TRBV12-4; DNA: TGTGCCAGCAGCCCGGGGGGACTAGCGGGGTCATGGAACAATGAGCAGTACTTC; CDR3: CASSPGGLAGSWNNEQYF
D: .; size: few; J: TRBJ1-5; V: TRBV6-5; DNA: TGTGCCAGCAGTTCAGGGTCGGGCAATCAGCCCCAGCATTTT; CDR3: CASSSGSGNQPQHF
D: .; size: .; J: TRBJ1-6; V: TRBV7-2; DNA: TGTGCCAGCAGCTCAGCAGGATCACCCCTCCACTTT; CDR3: CASSSAGSPLHF
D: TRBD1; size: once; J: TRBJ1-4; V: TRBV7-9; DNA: TGTGCCAGCAGCTTAAGGGGGACCGGGACAGCAAAACTGTTTTTT; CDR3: CASSLRGTGTAKLFF
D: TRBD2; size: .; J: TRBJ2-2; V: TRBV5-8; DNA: TGTGCCAGCAGCTTCGTAGCGGGGAACACCGGGGAGCTGTTTTTT; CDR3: CASSFVAGNTGELFF
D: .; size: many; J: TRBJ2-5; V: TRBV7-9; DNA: TGTGCCAGCAGCTCCCCGGAGAAAGAGACCCAGTACTTC; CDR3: CASSSPEKETQYF